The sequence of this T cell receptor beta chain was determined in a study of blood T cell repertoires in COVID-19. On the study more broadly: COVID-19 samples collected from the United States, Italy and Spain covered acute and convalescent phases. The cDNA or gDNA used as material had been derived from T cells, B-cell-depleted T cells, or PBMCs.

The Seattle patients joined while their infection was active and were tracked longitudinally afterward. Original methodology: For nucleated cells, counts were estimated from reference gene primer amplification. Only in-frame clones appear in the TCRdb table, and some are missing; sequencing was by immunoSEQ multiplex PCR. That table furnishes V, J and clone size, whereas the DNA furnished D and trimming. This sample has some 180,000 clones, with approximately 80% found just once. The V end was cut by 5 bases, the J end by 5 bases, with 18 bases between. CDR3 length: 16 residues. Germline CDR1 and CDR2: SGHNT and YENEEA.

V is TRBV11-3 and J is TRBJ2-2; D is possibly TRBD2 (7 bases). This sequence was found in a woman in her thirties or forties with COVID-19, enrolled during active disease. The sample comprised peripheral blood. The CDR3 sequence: CASSPHGGGGTGELFF. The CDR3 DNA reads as TGTGCCAGCAGCCCCCACGGCGGGGGCGGGACCGGGGAGCTGTTTTTT.